The clone carrying this T cell receptor beta chain came up a few times. Its antigen is not known. Regarding treatment: approximately 11-day PBMC culture with coronavirus spike peptide pools or control peptides (ViraFEST assay). The CDR3 consists of 17 residues. Germline-derived CDR1 and CDR2 are GTSNPN and SVGIG (reference sequence). V trimming: 0 bases; J trimming: 2 bases; junction bases outside the gene matches: 11. Cultured CD4+ T-cell DNA underwent Oncomine TCR Beta short-read sequencing. TCRdb reprocessed the PCR reads with MiXCR, giving one entry per CDR3 protein. The sample shows 13,000 to 15,000 distinct CDR3 sequences, roughly 43% of them seen only once. This entry comes from a study of vaccination and CD4 T cells after COVID-19. Study as a whole: Control cultures used a CEFX viral epitope pool, an HIV-1 Nef peptide pool, or no peptide. Study conclusions and caveats: There were relatively few convalescent patients studied, and there were no early post-infection timepoints.

The chain combines TRBV30 with TRBJ1-2, with TRBD1 matching 8 bases. Sequencing was performed on cultured CD4+ T cells from blood. The receptor was isolated from a human donor with COVID-19. CDR3 loop: CAWSVNAGQGMNYGYTF. The CDR3 DNA reads as TGTGCCTGGAGTGTAAACGCCGGACAGGGCATGAACTATGGCTACACCTTC.